A single T cell receptor (beta chain) is shown here with its context. V was cut by 5 bases and J by 10 bases, with 17 bases left in between. There are 14 residues in the CDR3. Germline assignment: CDR1 MGHDK and CDR2 SYGVNS. The data derive from a study of cytomegalovirus exposure and HLA in healthy donors. Sequencing was performed with immunoSEQ multiplex PCR; in TCRdb, only in-frame clones are kept and a portion is missing. The sample gives tens of thousands of clones, roughly 94% of which show up once; roughly 1.3% is in the top ten. This receptor was taken from a woman between 18 and 30 years old in good health and CMV-seronegative. Sequencing was done on a sample of PBMCs. The V and J genes are TRBV25-1 and TRBJ1-4; possibly TRBD1 for D (6 bases). In nucleotides, the CDR3 is TGTGCCAGCAGTTTCGCAGGGGATCAAGGAAAACTGTTTTTT. Translated: CASSFAGDQGKLFF.